Below, 22 T cell receptor beta chains from the same sample are listed, as sequenced in a study of T-cell memory formation after mild COVID-19. TCRdb re-analysed the 5' RACE reads in MiXCR, keeping a single row per CDR3 protein. The sample includes 60,000 to 65,000 distinct CDR3 sequences, 9.3% of them seen just once. Input material: PBMCs or a T cell subset sorted from them (not recorded which). The receptors were sampled from a young man who had mild COVID-19 (a few samples of this study predate the infection). Cell type and time point are not known.

This clonotype was detected many times. The chain is built from TRBV7-2 and TRBJ2-1; 9 bases are a match to TRBD1. Germline assignment: CDR1 SGHTA and CDR2 FQGNSA. The CDR3 has 15 residues. With V trimmed by 5 bases and J by 3 bases, 5 bases remained unmatched. Here the CDR3 reads CASSTGQGNYNEQFF. The CDR3 region has the DNA TGTGCCAGCAGCACGGGACAGGGTAACTACAATGAGCAGTTCTTC.

CDR3 coding DNA: TGTGCCAGCAGTGAAGGCAGTAATCTAGCCAAAAACATTCAGTACTTC. It yields the protein CASSEGSNLAKNIQYF. The chain uses TRBV6-1 and TRBJ2-4, with D unclear. The CDR3 covers 16 residues. Germline-derived CDR1 and CDR2 are MNHNS and SASEGT. Trimming cost V 1 base and J 0 bases, with 10 bases left between them.

This clonotype was counted between two and nine times. The gene calls are TRBV29-1 and TRBJ2-1; 8 bases map to TRBD2. The V segment lost 0 bases and the J segment 8 bases; nucleotides outside the gene matches: 12. The CDR3 runs 16 residues. Germline CDR1 and CDR2: SQVTM and ANQGSEA. DNA of the CDR3: TGCAGCGTTGAAGATTGGAGTAGCGGGGCGGGGGATGAGCAGTTCTTC. Translating it yields CSVEDWSSGAGDEQFF.

The CDR3 region is CASNTGSNTEAFF. The CDR3 DNA reads TGTGCCAGCAATACAGGTTCGAACACTGAAGCTTTCTTT. V is TRBV7-9 and J is TRBJ1-1; TRBD1 might be the D (5 bases). In germline, CDR1 is SEHNR, CDR2 FQNEAQ (reference sequence). The V gene lost 7 bases and the J gene lost 1 base, with 10 bases spanning the gap. The CDR3 contains 13 residues.

This chain connects TRBV2 to TRBJ2-1; a weak D match, TRBD2 (5 bases). In germline, CDR1 is SNHLY, CDR2 FYNNEI. The CDR3 totals 15 residues. The V end lost 3 bases, the J end lost 0 bases, and 9 bases lay between the germline ends. This CDR3 is CASSELGSSYNEQFF. The CDR3, as DNA: TGTGCCAGCAGTGAGTTGGGGAGCTCCTACAATGAGCAGTTCTTC.

The genes are TRBV18 and TRBJ1-1; D unresolved. This CDR3 has 13 amino acids. CDR1 and CDR2 from the germline V gene are KGHSH and LQKENI. V lost 1 base to trimming and J lost 3 bases, with 6 bases between them. The CDR3 is CASSPQLYTEAFF. For the CDR3, the DNA is TGTGCCAGCTCACCACAGTTGTACACTGAAGCTTTCTTT.

This clonotype occurred many times. This chain links TRBV29-1 with TRBJ2-3; 10 bases map to TRBD2. Germline CDR1 SQVTM, CDR2 ANQGSEA. The CDR3 length is 15 residues. J lost 1 base, V lost 2 bases, and 3 bases had no gene match. The CDR3 DNA sequence: TGCAGCGTTGAAACTAGCGGGGCCCGCACAGATACGCAGTATTTT. It is translated as CSVETSGARTDTQYF.

This clonotype appeared many times. V usage is TRBV7-2 and J usage is TRBJ2-5; 10 positions match TRBD2. The CDR3 spans 16 residues. The J segment lost 0 bases and the V segment lost 5 bases, leaving 6 bases of the junction unmatched. Germline V gene lookup returns CDR1 SGHTA and CDR2 FQGNSA. The chain's CDR3 is CASSRAGGAYQETQYF. CDR3 nucleotide sequence: TGTGCCAGCAGCCGAGCGGGGGGGGCGTACCAAGAGACCCAGTACTTC.

The rearrangement uses TRBV4-3 and TRBJ1-3, with a weak D call TRBD1 (5 bases). Trimming shortened V by 1 base and J by 0 bases, and 13 bases separated the two germline ends. The CDR3 is 17 residues long. Germline CDR1 and CDR2: LGHNA and YSLEER. CDR3 DNA: TGCGCCAGCAGCCAAGTATGGACACCCGACTCTGGAAACACCATATATTTT. It specifies CASSQVWTPDSGNTIYF.

The sample holds a few counts of this clonotype. The V call is TRBV20-1, the J call TRBJ2-1; possibly TRBD1 for D (5 bases). The CDR3 length is 11 residues. Trimming stripped 5 bases from V and 12 bases from J, with 14 bases between. Per germline, CDR1 DFQATT and CDR2 SNEGSKA (reference sequence). The CDR3 coding sequence is TGCAGTGCTGGCTACAGGTTCATGCAGTTCTTC. It is translated as CSAGYRFMQFF.

The V call is TRBV2, the J call TRBJ2-5; D may be TRBD1 or TRBD2 (5 bases each). The CDR3 runs 13 residues. Germline CDR1 SNHLY, CDR2 FYNNEI. V lost 6 bases to trimming and J lost 5 bases, with 13 bases between them. The chain's CDR3 is CASRADTEETQYF. CDR3 DNA sequence: TGTGCCAGCAGAGCGGACACAGAGGAGACCCAGTACTTC.

The chain joins TRBV5-1 to TRBJ2-3, with 12 bases lining up with TRBD2. This CDR3 has 15 amino acids. Germline CDR1 and CDR2: SGHRS and YFSETQ. V was pared by 4 bases and J by 5 bases, with 5 bases of the junction left unmatched. The CDR3 protein is CASSPGLAGQDTQYF. Written as DNA, the CDR3 is TGCGCCAGCAGCCCCGGACTAGCGGGGCAAGATACGCAGTATTTT.

The CDR3 DNA sequence: TGCAGCCTCCCCAGCGGGGGGAACAATGAGCAGTTCTTC. This encodes CSLPSGGNNEQFF. This chain connects TRBV29-1 to TRBJ2-1, with 9 bases aligning to TRBD2. J gave up 5 bases and V 8 bases, and 7 bases lay outside the gene matches. From germline, CDR1 is SQVTM and CDR2 ANQGSEA. This CDR3 is built from 13 residues.

This clonotype was counted only a few times. The chain joins TRBV5-1 to TRBJ2-3, with 7 bases fitting TRBD2. Germline V gene lookup returns CDR1 SGHRS and CDR2 YFSETQ. This CDR3 spans 17 amino acids. V was pared by 0 bases and J by 1 base, with 8 bases of the junction left unmatched. The CDR3 bases are TGCGCCAGCAGCTTGGGGCCGCAGGCGGGAGGCACAGATACGCAGTATTTT. This encodes CASSLGPQAGGTDTQYF.

V is TRBV7-6 and J is TRBJ2-5, with 11 bases matching TRBD2. CDR3 size: 15 residues. The J segment lost 5 bases and the V segment lost 1 base, leaving 3 bases of the junction unmatched. Germline assignment: CDR1 SGHVS and CDR2 FNYEAQ. DNA for the CDR3: TGTGCCAGCAGCTTAGGGGCTAGCGGGGGGGAGACCCAGTACTTC. It yields the protein CASSLGASGGETQYF.

This clonotype appeared many times. The CDR3 nucleotides are TGCGCCAGCAGCCATGACGGACAGGGCCGTCAGTACTTC. As protein: CASSHDGQGRQYF. V and J are TRBV4-1 and TRBJ2-4, with TRBD1 matching 8 bases. The ends lost 3 bases at V and 12 bases at J; junction bases unmatched: 7. The CDR3 spans 13 residues. The germline V gene encodes CDR1 MGHRA and CDR2 YSYEKL.

The chain carries TRBV12-3 or TRBV12-4 and TRBJ1-5; D remains ambiguous. V lost 3 bases, J lost 4 bases, and 7 bases lay in between. This CDR3 spans 13 amino acids. The CDR3 bases are TGTGCCAGCAGTTTGGAGTCTAATCAGCCCCAGCATTTT. Residues: CASSLESNQPQHF.

This clonotype has a handful of counts. J is TRBJ2-2 and V is TRBV3-1; TRBD2 matches at 11 bases. The CDR3 runs to 15 residues. The J segment lost 5 bases and the V segment lost 2 bases, leaving 1 base of the junction unmatched. Germline V CDR1 and CDR2: LGHDT, YNNKEL (reference sequence). The CDR3 DNA reads TGTGCCAGCAGCCAAAGACTAGCGGGGACCGGGGAGCTGTTTTTT. Protein sequence: CASSQRLAGTGELFF. Full variable domain (outside the CDR3, taken from reference TRBV3-1 and TRBJ2-2): DTAVSQTPKYLVTQMGNDKSIKCEQNLGHDTMYWYKQDSKKFLKIMFSYNNKELIINETVPNRFSPKSPDKAHLNLHINSLELGDSAVYFCASSQRLAGTGELFFGEGSRLTVL.

This clonotype was seen more than once but under ten times. The chain uses TRBV4-1 and TRBJ2-5; 7 nucleotides align to TRBD1. J was trimmed by 2 bases and V by 8 bases; bases with no gene match: 11. This CDR3 spans 15 amino acids. CDR1 is MGHRA, CDR2 YSYEKL, per germline. The CDR3 loop is CASVDLGQAQETQYF. CDR3 bases: TGCGCCAGCGTCGACCTTGGACAGGCTCAAGAGACCCAGTACTTC.

This clonotype was seen repeatedly, ten times or more. The chain couples TRBV5-1 to TRBJ2-1, with D possibly being TRBD1 (7 bases). The germline V and J ends were trimmed by 4 bases and 4 bases, with 18 bases remaining between them. Looked up from germline, CDR1 is SGHRS and CDR2 is YFSETQ. The CDR3 totals 16 residues. As DNA, the CDR3 is TGCGCCAGCAGCCCAGCTGGGCAGGGGGGTTACAATGAGCAGTTCTTC. It yields the protein CASSPAGQGGYNEQFF.

In its sample, this clonotype was seen a few times. The gene calls are TRBV5-1 and TRBJ2-3, with D uncertain. The V gene's germline CDR1 is SGHRS and CDR2 YFSETQ. The CDR3 has 13 residues. V lost 3 bases and J lost 4, with 9 bases in between. Here the CDR3 reads CASSYSRADTQYF. Here the CDR3 DNA reads TGCGCCAGCAGCTATTCACGGGCAGATACGCAGTATTTT.

V gene TRBV19 combines with J gene TRBJ2-3, with 8 bases fitting TRBD2. Germline V gene lookup returns CDR1 LNHDA and CDR2 SQIVND (reference sequence). There are 15 residues in the CDR3. The ends lost 5 bases at V and 6 bases at J; junction bases unmatched: 10. The CDR3 coding sequence is TGTGCCAGTAGTCTCTCAGCGGGGGTCCAGGATACGCAGTATTTT. This translates into CASSLSAGVQDTQYF. Based on the CDR3 plus reference TRBV19 and TRBJ2-3, the full variable domain is DGGITQSPKYLFRKEGQNVTLSCEQNLNHDAMYWYRQDPGQGLRLIYYSQIVNDFQKGDIAEGYSVSREKKESFPLTVTSAQKNPTAFYLCASSLSAGVQDTQYFGPGTRLTVL.